This T cell receptor (beta chain) derives from a study of immune evolution from preneoplasia to lung adenocarcinoma. In the study overall: HLA loss of heterozygosity: around 6.5% AIS, over 12% MIA, about 30% ADC, none AAH.

TCRdb keeps only in-frame clones here, not all; method: immunoSEQ multiplex PCR. The data contain around 4,700 clones, roughly 80% of them singletons. CDR3 length equals 15 residues. Trimming took off 1 base at V and 1 base at J, with 11 bases between the two ends. CDR1 is SGDLS and CDR2 is YYNGEE in the germline V gene. This clone was found once. Its antigen remains unidentified. H&E slides confirmed each diagnosis, reviewed by two pathologists independently. Nucleic acids came from premalignant or tumor cells enriched by macro-dissection. Study observations and caveats: Top clone frequencies peaked in normal lung, apparently declining through invasive adenocarcinoma.

Sequenced sample: FFPE minimally invasive lung adenocarcinoma tissue. The source is a person aged 60-80 years with lung adenocarcinoma. The chain combines TRBV9 with TRBJ1-1; no reliable D call. CDR3 sequence reads: CASSVTADSNTEAFF. For the CDR3, the DNA is TGTGCCAGCAGCGTAACGGCGGATTCGAACACTGAAGCTTTCTTT.